This is a list of T cell receptor beta chains from one sample in a study of blood T cell repertoires in COVID-19. TCRdb's table, derived via immunoSEQ multiplex PCR, lists solely in-frame clones and lacks some. Of some 210,000 clones in the sample, under 90% were seen once. The source material was peripheral blood. The receptors stem from a man aged 60 to 69 who had recovered from COVID-19. Each CDR3 is given with its conserved first and last residue. Each record gives: J gene, V gene, D gene, clone size, CDR3 protein, CDR3 DNA. The D gene is left open where the match is weak. The size entry is marked missing in some rows and otherwise reads once, few, many or a size class.

TRBJ2-1 | TRBV7-2 | NA | NA | CASSLFGAGVANEQFF | TGTGCCAGCAGCCTGTTTGGGGCAGGGGTAGCGAATGAGCAGTTCTTC
TRBJ2-5 | TRBV11-3 | TRBD1 | NA | CASSRQGAGETQYF | TGTGCCAGCAGCCGACAGGGGGCTGGGGAGACCCAGTACTTC
TRBJ1-5 | TRBV19 | TRBD1 | NA | CASSIETGGWNQPQHF | TGTGCCAGTAGTATAGAGACAGGGGGCTGGAATCAGCCCCAGCATTTT
TRBJ2-3 | TRBV6-6 | TRBD2 | NA | CASSPTGLAGARVTDTQYF | TGTGCCAGCAGTCCAACGGGACTAGCGGGAGCTCGGGTCACAGATACGCAGTATTTT
TRBJ2-1 | TRBV6-2/TRBV6-3 | TRBD1 | NA | CASSPQGFRYHEQFF | TGTGCCAGCAGCCCACAGGGGTTCCGCTACCATGAGCAGTTCTTC
TRBJ1-2 | TRBV3-1/TRBV3-2 | NA | once | CASSLQSIYGYTF | TGTGCCAGCAGCTTACAGTCCATCTATGGCTACACCTTC
TRBJ1-1 | TRBV4-1 | NA | NA | CASSQDTLSTEAFF | TGCGCCAGCAGCCAGGACACCTTGAGCACTGAAGCTTTCTTT
TRBJ2-3 | TRBV7-3 | TRBD1 | NA | CASSPRTGYTDTQYF | TGTGCCAGCAGCCCCCGGACAGGGTACACAGATACGCAGTATTTT
TRBJ2-3 | TRBV28 | NA | NA | CASSLARTDTQYF | TGTGCCAGCAGTTTAGCGCGCACAGATACGCAGTATTTT
TRBJ2-2 | TRBV19 | NA | NA | CASSIGDLAGELFF | TGTGCCTCGTCCATAGGGGATCTCGCCGGGGAGCTGTTTTTT
TRBJ1-2 | TRBV5-4 | NA | NA | CASSLEPGSNYGYTF | TGTGCCAGCAGCTTGGAACCTGGCTCTAACTATGGCTACACCTTC
TRBJ2-7 | TRBV11-2 | TRBD2 | NA | CASSLALLAGGNEQYF | TGTGCCAGCAGCTTAGCCCTTCTAGCGGGAGGAAACGAGCAGTACTTC
TRBJ2-2 | TRBV6-2/TRBV6-3 | NA | NA | CASSPGHWNTGELFF | TGTGCCAGCAGCCCTGGGCACTGGAACACCGGGGAGCTGTTTTTT
TRBJ2-7 | TRBV9 | NA | NA | CASSQPGYEQYF | TGTGCCAGCAGCCAACCAGGCTACGAGCAGTACTTC
TRBJ2-1 | TRBV11-2 | TRBD2 | NA | CASSFEGLASEQFF | TGTGCCAGCAGCTTCGAGGGACTAGCGAGCGAGCAGTTCTTC
TRBJ2-3 | TRBV20-1 | NA | NA | CSVLSTDTQYF | TGCAGTGTTCTTAGCACAGATACGCAGTATTTT
TRBJ2-2 | TRBV2 | TRBD1 | NA | CASSPTGTGGELFF | TGTGCCAGCAGTCCGACAGGGACCGGCGGGGAGCTGTTTTTT
TRBJ1-1 | TRBV28 | NA | NA | CASSLGRREAFF | TGTGCCAGCAGTTTGGGGAGACGTGAAGCTTTCTTT
TRBJ1-1 | TRBV7-2 | NA | NA | CASSFGPAQRSTEAFF | TGTGCCAGCAGCTTCGGCCCAGCTCAGCGAAGCACTGAAGCTTTCTTT
TRBJ1-4 | TRBV7-3 | NA | NA | CASSFLGPGLNEKLFF | TGTGCCAGCAGCTTCCTCGGCCCAGGGCTTAATGAAAAACTGTTTTTT
TRBJ2-1 | TRBV6-2/TRBV6-3 | NA | NA | CASSSQGDLPYNEQFF | TGTGCCAGCAGTTCGCAGGGGGACTTACCCTACAATGAGCAGTTCTTC
TRBJ1-5 | TRBV6-1 | NA | few | CASSEGSNWGVNQPQHF | TGTGCCAGCAGTGAAGGTTCCAATTGGGGAGTCAATCAGCCCCAGCATTTT
TRBJ2-1 | TRBV24-1 | TRBD2 | NA | CATSDVRLAGLNEQFF | TGTGCCACCAGTGACGTGAGGCTAGCGGGACTCAATGAGCAGTTCTTC
TRBJ1-5 | TRBV19 | TRBD1 | NA | CASSTGDRGLEPQHF | TGTGCCAGTAGTACTGGGGACAGGGGCTTAGAGCCCCAGCATTTT
TRBJ2-2 | TRBV5-4 | TRBD2 | NA | CASSHGLAQNTGELFF | TGTGCCAGCAGCCATGGACTAGCGCAAAACACCGGGGAGCTGTTTTTT
TRBJ2-5 | TRBV5-4 | TRBD2 | NA | CASRSGLAVQETQYF | TGTGCCAGCAGGTCAGGACTAGCGGTCCAAGAGACCCAGTACTTC
TRBJ2-7 | TRBV7-2 | NA | NA | CASNDPSGREQYF | TGTGCCAGCAACGATCCTTCAGGCAGGGAGCAGTACTTC
TRBJ2-7 | TRBV18 | TRBD2 | NA | CASSQTAGGWGEQYF | TGTGCCAGCTCACAGACGGCGGGAGGCTGGGGAGAGCAGTACTTC
TRBJ2-1 | TRBV5-1 | TRBD2 | NA | CASSWSGDSYNEQFF | TGCGCCAGCAGCTGGAGCGGGGATTCCTACAATGAGCAGTTCTTC
TRBJ2-7 | TRBV6-5 | TRBD1 | NA | CASRGQGETGEQYF | TGTGCCAGCAGAGGACAGGGGGAAACCGGCGAGCAGTACTTC